The TCR beta chain under discussion was sequenced for a study of blood T cell repertoires in COVID-19. Data came from immunoSEQ multiplex PCR; TCRdb stores just in-frame clones and leaves some out. In the table there are roughly 28,000 clones, nearly 90% of which are singletons. Looked up from germline, CDR1 is SGHTS and CDR2 is YDEGEE. CDR3 length equals 15 residues. Trimming cost V 1 base and J 1 base, with 11 bases left between them. The sequenced sample consisted of peripheral blood. The chain links TRBV5-8 to TRBJ1-1; the D gene is possibly TRBD1 (5 bases). This sequence was found in a human donor with acute or convalescent COVID-19. The donor label of this sample is uncertain. The CDR3 coding sequence is TGTGCCAGCAGCTTGTACCCAGGGCGGAACACTGAAGCTTTCTTT. Protein product: CASSLYPGRNTEAFF.